Below are 21 T cell receptor beta chains sequenced from a single sample in a study of lymphopenia after photon versus proton radiotherapy. Assay used: immunoSEQ multiplex PCR; TCRdb lists only in-frame clones, some missing. The table records 25,000 to 35,000 clones, roughly 87% of them present only once. This specimen was peripheral blood, taken from a patient treated with proton-based radiotherapy. Every receptor here comes from a woman in her 70s with pancreatic cancer. Some clones in this sample may be carry-over from other donors' samples.

This chain links TRBV7-2 with TRBJ2-1; 9 nucleotides match TRBD1. The CDR3 loop spans 15 amino acids. The J segment lost 9 bases and the V segment lost 4 bases, leaving 10 bases of the junction unmatched. Germline CDR1 reads SGHTA; CDR2 reads FQGNSA. In nucleotides, the CDR3 is TGTGCCAGCAGCTCCTTACAGGGGGCATCGGGTGAGCAGTTCTTC. Its protein product is CASSSLQGASGEQFF.

The V gene is TRBV7-2, the J gene TRBJ2-2; D remains unclear. Trimming took 5 bases from V and 6 from J, leaving 10 bases between them. The CDR3 has 13 amino acids. Germline CDR1 SGHTA, CDR2 FQGNSA. Here the CDR3 reads CASSRPSAGELFF. CDR3 sequence (DNA): TGTGCCAGCAGCAGGCCCAGCGCCGGGGAGCTGTTTTTT.

The CDR3 loop reads CASSQVVGEETQYF. CDR3 sequence (DNA): TGTGCCAGCAGCCAAGTTGTGGGAGAAGAGACCCAGTACTTC. The genes are TRBV4-2 and TRBJ2-5, with D possibly TRBD2 on 5 matching bases. Trimming shortened V by 1 base and J by 3 bases, and 9 bases separated the two germline ends. The CDR3 spans 14 residues. Germline CDR1 reads LGHNA; CDR2 reads YNFKEQ.

This clone has more than one count but fewer than ten. This chain connects TRBV7-8 to TRBJ1-4; 7 nucleotides align to TRBD1. The germline V gene encodes CDR1 SGHVS and CDR2 FQNEAQ. The CDR3 runs 15 residues. V gave up 2 bases and J gave up 2 bases; unmatched junction bases: 2. The CDR3 coding sequence is TGTGCCAGCAGCTTACTCAGGGGGACTAATGAAAAACTGTTTTTT. This encodes CASSLLRGTNEKLFF.

V usage is TRBV28 and J usage is TRBJ1-1, with D possibly TRBD1 on 5 matching bases. V lost 6 bases, J lost 6 bases, and 17 bases lay in between. This CDR3 region has 14 residues. From germline, CDR1 is MDHEN and CDR2 SYDVKM. The CDR3 loop is CASRPWGREAEAFF. In DNA form, the CDR3 reads TGTGCCAGCAGACCTTGGGGGAGGGAGGCTGAAGCTTTCTTT. The full variable domain, its missing parts supplied by reference TRBV28 and TRBJ1-1, is DVKVTQSSRYLVKRTGEKVFLECVQDMDHENMFWYRQDPGLGLRLIYFSYDVKMKEKGDIPEGYSVSREKKERFSLILESASTNQTSMYLCASRPWGREAEAFFGQGTRLTVV.

The chain uses TRBV6-1 and TRBJ2-3; perhaps TRBD2 as D (5 bases). Germline CDR1 reads MNHNS; CDR2 reads SASEGT. V was clipped by 8 bases and J by 6 bases, with 18 bases between them. The CDR3 has 14 residues. This chain's CDR3 is CASGFWLAADTQYF. For the CDR3, the DNA is TGTGCCAGCGGGTTTTGGCTAGCAGCGGATACGCAGTATTTT.

A note on this clone: The same CDR3 can be traced to other DNA sequences in this sample. V usage is TRBV10-3 and J usage is TRBJ2-1; 12 bases map to TRBD2. V lost 3 bases and J lost 6; bases outside the gene matches: 6. The CDR3 loop spans 16 amino acids. CDR1 is ENHRY and CDR2 is SYGVKD in the germline V gene. The CDR3 bases are TGTGCCATCAGTGATACACTAGCGGGAGGCTCCAATGAGCAGTTCTTC. Translating it yields CAISDTLAGGSNEQFF.

The chain has TRBV21-1 and TRBJ2-7. TRBV21-1 represents a pseudogene. The CDR3 is 15 residues long. CDR3 region: CASSKEGRESYEQYF. The CDR3 DNA reads as TGTGCCAGCAGCAAAGAGGGACGCGAGTCCTACGAGCAGTACTTC.

V is TRBV5-1 and J is TRBJ1-1; D not certain. CDR1 SGHRS and CDR2 YFSETQ come from the germline V gene. Trimming pared 1 base from V and 1 base from J, leaving 5 bases between. The CDR3 runs 13 residues. In nucleotides, the CDR3 is TGCGCCAGCAGCTTGACAGAGAACACTGAAGCTTTCTTT. Translation: CASSLTENTEAFF.

This sequence joins TRBV7-2 and TRBJ2-1; no reliable D call. The CDR3 is 14 residues long. Deletions cut 0 bases from V and 5 bases from J, with 8 bases between. Germline-derived CDR1 and CDR2 are SGHTA and FQGNSA. This CDR3 is CASSLAGRHNEQFF. CDR3 nucleotide sequence: TGTGCCAGCAGCTTAGCCGGTAGACACAATGAGCAGTTCTTC.

The CDR3 sequence: CAWSTGGAKTQYF. The CDR3 coding sequence is TGTGCCTGGTCGACAGGGGGCGCAAAGACCCAGTACTTC. V and J are TRBV30 and TRBJ2-5, with TRBD1 matching over 10 bases. There are 13 residues in the CDR3. CDR1 and CDR2 (germline): GTSNPN, SVGIG (reference sequence). With V trimmed by 5 bases and J by 6 bases, 6 bases remained unmatched.

The chain links TRBV7-2 to TRBJ1-3; no definite D call. Trimming shortened V by 5 bases and J by 2 bases, and 10 bases separated the two germline ends. The CDR3 is made up of 14 amino acids. Germline V gene lookup returns CDR1 SGHTA and CDR2 FQGNSA. CDR3 residues: CASSPMGTGNTIYF. CDR3 nucleotide sequence: TGTGCCAGCAGCCCAATGGGGACTGGAAACACCATATATTTT.

The J gene is TRBJ2-7, the V gene TRBV7-5; TRBD1, the table's D call, was not compared with the DNA. TRBV7-5 is designated a pseudogene. There are 14 residues in the CDR3. The CDR3 protein is CASSARTGAGEQYF. DNA for the CDR3: TGTGCCAGCAGTGCAAGGACAGGGGCGGGTGAGCAGTACTTC.

This clone has just one count. The genes are TRBV2 and TRBJ1-5; D is unclear. This CDR3 has 13 residues. V was clipped by 8 bases and J by 2 bases, with 10 bases between them. Germline V gene sequence: CDR1 SNHLY, CDR2 FYNNEI. CDR3 in amino acids: CASGIFGNQPQHF. The CDR3 DNA is TGTGCCAGCGGGATATTTGGCAATCAGCCCCAGCATTTT.

V and J are TRBV7-2 and TRBJ2-1; D not certain. Trimming took off 5 bases at V and 0 bases at J, with 11 bases between the two ends. From germline, CDR1 is SGHTA and CDR2 FQGNSA. The CDR3 runs to 15 residues. CDR3 region: CASSLLPSSYNEQFF. The CDR3 DNA sequence: TGTGCCAGCAGCCTACTACCTAGCTCCTACAATGAGCAGTTCTTC.

The genes are TRBV6-1 and TRBJ1-5, with 10 bases aligning to TRBD1. This CDR3 is built from 15 residues. CDR1 and CDR2 (germline): MNHNS, SASEGT. J gave up 3 bases and V 7 bases, and 6 bases lay outside the gene matches. The CDR3 sequence is CASNSGTGVNQPQHF. In nucleotides, the CDR3 is TGTGCCAGCAATTCCGGGACAGGGGTCAATCAGCCCCAGCATTTT.

The CDR3: CSVEVGNLQGKLFF. CDR3 DNA sequence: TGCAGCGTTGAGGTCGGAAACCTCCAGGGAAAACTGTTTTTT. This rearrangement joins TRBV29-1 to TRBJ1-4; D perhaps matches TRBD1 (5 bases). V was cut by 3 bases and J by 10 bases, with 18 bases left in between. Germline V gene lookup returns CDR1 SQVTM and CDR2 ANQGSEA. The CDR3 contains 14 residues.

As regards this clone: At one boundary the junction diverges from the germline segment, which might be a read error. The V and J genes are TRBV5-1 and TRBJ2-1, with a weak D call TRBD2 (5 bases). The CDR3 runs to 15 residues. Per germline, CDR1 SGHRS and CDR2 YFSETQ. CDR3 in DNA: TGCGCCAGCAGCTTTCTCGGGAACTCCTACGATGAGCAGTTCTTC. Translation gives CASSFLGNSYDEQFF.

This clone was seen once. The chain links TRBV4-3 to TRBJ2-2, with 8 bases fitting TRBD1. V lost 0 bases to trimming and J lost 4 bases; unmatched junction nucleotides: 10. Germline CDR1 is LGHNA and CDR2 is YSLEER. The CDR3 length is 18 residues. The CDR3 sequence: CASSQDLGQGAGTGELFF. In nucleotides, the CDR3 is TGCGCCAGCAGCCAAGATTTGGGGCAGGGGGCTGGCACCGGGGAGCTGTTTTTT.

A remark on this clone: An end of the junction differs from the germline gene, which may be a read error. The rearrangement uses TRBV18 and TRBJ2-6; possibly TRBD1 for D (6 bases). CDR3 size: 17 residues. Germline CDR1 reads KGHSH; CDR2 reads LQKENI. CDR3 sequence: CASSQEYAGAGANVLTF. DNA for the CDR3: TGTGCCAGTTCACAGGAGTACGCAGGGGCTGGGGCCAACGTCCTGACTTTC.

CDR3 in amino acids: CASSIGAEYEQYF. The DNA of the CDR3 is TGCGCCAGCAGCATAGGGGCAGAGTACGAGCAGTACTTC. The chain combines TRBV5-1 with TRBJ2-7; possible D gene TRBD1, 5 bases. The CDR3 sequence is 13 residues long. Trimming took off 4 bases at V and 4 bases at J, with 12 bases between the two ends. Germline CDR1 and CDR2: SGHRS and YFSETQ.